This TCR beta chain was documented in a study of OX40 agonist ivuxolimab in advanced cancers. Study results and caveats: Certain nonresponders additionally had low normalized T-cell clonal expansion. Partial responders receiving 0.1-3.0 mg/kg showed among the lowest clonal expansion. CD4+ and CD8+ T cells in blood underwent clonal expansion by week 6 at 0.1 to 3.0 mg/kg.

About this clone itself: Antigen unknown. Within the sample, other DNA sequences also encode this same CDR3.

Trimming removed 2 bases from V and 6 bases from J, with 2 bases in between. This CDR3 has 11 residues. Germline V gene lookup returns CDR1 MNHNY and CDR2 SVGAGI (reference sequence). Using immunoSEQ multiplex PCR, the repertoire was profiled, and TCRdb retains in-frame clones only, with some absent. The sample yields under 65,000 clones, less than 95% seen once. The TCR originated in an adult with an advanced solid tumor such as melanoma, head and neck, liver or kidney cancer. Sequencing used CD4+ or CD8+ T cells sorted from blood, obtained in a trial of the OX40 agonist ivuxolimab. The chain has TRBV6-6 and TRBJ2-1; D not certain. The CDR3 sequence is CASSYSNEQFF. The CDR3 nucleotides are TGTGCCAGCAGTTACAGCAATGAGCAGTTCTTC.